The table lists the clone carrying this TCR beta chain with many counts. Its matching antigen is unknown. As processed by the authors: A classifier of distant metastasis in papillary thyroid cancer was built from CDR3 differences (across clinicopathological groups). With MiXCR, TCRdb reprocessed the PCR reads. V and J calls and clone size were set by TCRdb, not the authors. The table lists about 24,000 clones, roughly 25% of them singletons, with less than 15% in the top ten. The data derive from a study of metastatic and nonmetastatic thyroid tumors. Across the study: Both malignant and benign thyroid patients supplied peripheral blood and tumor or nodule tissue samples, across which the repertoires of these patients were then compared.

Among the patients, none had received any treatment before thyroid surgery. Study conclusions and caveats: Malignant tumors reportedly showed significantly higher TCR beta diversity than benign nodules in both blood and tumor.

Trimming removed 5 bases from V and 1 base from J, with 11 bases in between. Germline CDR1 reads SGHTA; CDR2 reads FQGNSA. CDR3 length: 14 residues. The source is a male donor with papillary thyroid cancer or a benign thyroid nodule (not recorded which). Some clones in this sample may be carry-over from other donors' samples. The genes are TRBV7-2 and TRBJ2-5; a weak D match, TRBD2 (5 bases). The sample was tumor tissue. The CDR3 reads CASSDTAAQETQYF. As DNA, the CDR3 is TGTGCCAGCAGCGATACAGCGGCCCAAGAGACCCAGTACTTC.